The 5 T cell receptor beta chains given below trace back to one sample, sequenced in a study of blood T cell repertoires in COVID-19. The method was immunoSEQ multiplex PCR; TCRdb's version includes in-frame clones alone and lacks a portion of them. The table records 100,000 to 140,000 clones, about 89% of them present only once. Sequenced: peripheral blood. The receptors originated from a man aged 35-49 years with active or convalescent COVID-19.

This chain connects TRBV12-3 or TRBV12-4 to TRBJ2-7; no clear D gene. The germline V and J ends were trimmed by 6 bases and 1 base, with 7 bases remaining between them. This CDR3 region has 12 residues. The DNA of the CDR3 is TGTGCCAGCAGGGAGAGTTCCTACGAGCAGTACTTC. Amino acids: CASRESSYEQYF.

CDR3 sequence: CASSLGAGGSYNEQFF. In DNA form, the CDR3 reads TGCGCCAGCAGCTTGGGGGCGGGGGGCTCCTACAATGAGCAGTTCTTC. The chain joins TRBV5-1 to TRBJ2-1; 8 nucleotides match TRBD2. Germline V CDR1 and CDR2: SGHRS, YFSETQ. This CDR3 is 16 amino acids long. Trimming removed 0 bases from V and 0 bases from J; junction bases left unmatched: 2.

This chain uses TRBV4-1 with TRBJ1-1; 7 nucleotides line up with TRBD1. The V segment lost 5 bases and the J segment 1 base; nucleotides outside the gene matches: 7. From germline, CDR1 is MGHRA and CDR2 YSYEKL. This CDR3 contains 15 residues. Written as DNA, the CDR3 is TGCGCCAGCAGCTGGAACAGGGGTCGGAACACTGAAGCTTTCTTT. This gives the protein CASSWNRGRNTEAFF.

The rearrangement uses TRBV28 and TRBJ1-4, with D maybe TRBD1 (6 bases). Looked up from germline, CDR1 is MDHEN and CDR2 is SYDVKM. There are 14 residues in the CDR3. The V and J ends lost 6 bases and 5 bases respectively, with 13 bases between them. CDR3 residues: CASRGPGTNEKLFF. The CDR3 DNA sequence: TGTGCCAGCAGGGGGCCCGGGACAAATGAAAAACTGTTTTTT.

V is TRBV5-4 and J is TRBJ1-2; the match to TRBD1 covers 7 bases. Germline V CDR1 and CDR2: SGHNT, YYREEE (reference sequence). The CDR3 consists of 15 residues. With 2 bases clipped from V and 3 bases from J, the junction kept 7 bases outside the gene matches. For the CDR3, the DNA is TGTGCCAGCAGCTTTGATGGCAGGGGGGACTATGGCTACACCTTC. Translation gives CASSFDGRGDYGYTF.